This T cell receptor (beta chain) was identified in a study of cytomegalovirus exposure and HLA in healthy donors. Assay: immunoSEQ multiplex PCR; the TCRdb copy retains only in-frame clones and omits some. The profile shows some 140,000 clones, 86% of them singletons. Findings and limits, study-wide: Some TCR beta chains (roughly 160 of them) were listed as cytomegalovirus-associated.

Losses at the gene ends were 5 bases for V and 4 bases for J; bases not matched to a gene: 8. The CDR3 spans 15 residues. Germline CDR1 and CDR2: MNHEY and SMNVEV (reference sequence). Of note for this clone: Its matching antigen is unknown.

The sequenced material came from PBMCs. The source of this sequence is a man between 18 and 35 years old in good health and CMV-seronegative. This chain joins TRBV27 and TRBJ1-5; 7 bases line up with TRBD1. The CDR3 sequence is CASSARQGWNQPQHF. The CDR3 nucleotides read TGTGCCAGCAGTGCTCGACAGGGATGGAATCAGCCCCAGCATTTT.